The source of this T cell receptor beta chain is a study of blood T cell repertoires in COVID-19. The CDR3 has 18 residues. Original processing notes: Amplified reference gene primers provided the basis for estimating nucleated cell counts. Repertoires were generated with immunoSEQ multiplex PCR, while TCRdb's copy carries only in-frame clones and drops some. V, J and clone size are those of that table, while D and trimming were read from the DNA. The data hold some 300,000 clones, with approximately 90% observed a single time. The rearrangement links TRBV7-5 to TRBJ1-3; TRBD1, the D gene given by the table, was not confirmed from the DNA. TRBV7-5 is labeled a pseudogene. This receptor was obtained from a man aged 18 to 30 with active or convalescent COVID-19. Sequencing input: peripheral blood. CDR3 in amino acids: CARSPRDRGRVVGNTIYF. CDR3 DNA sequence: TGTGCCAGAAGCCCCCGGGACAGGGGCCGAGTTGTGGGAAACACCATATATTTT.